This note documents a single T cell receptor beta chain sequence. CDR1 is LNHDA, CDR2 SQIVND, per germline (reference sequence). V gave up 3 bases and J gave up 8 bases; unmatched junction bases: 7. The CDR3 is 14 amino acids. This specimen belongs to a study of cytomegalovirus exposure and HLA in healthy donors. The method was immunoSEQ multiplex PCR; TCRdb's version includes in-frame clones alone and lacks a portion of them. Here the sample spans around 190,000 clones, roughly 82% being singletons. The V call is TRBV19, the J call TRBJ1-2; 9 bases are shared with TRBD1. Sequencing was performed on PBMCs. The sequence came from a young woman in good health and CMV-seronegative. The CDR3 coding sequence is TGTGCCAGTAGTATTTTGGGACAGGGAAGGGGCTACACCTTC. It yields the protein CASSILGQGRGYTF.